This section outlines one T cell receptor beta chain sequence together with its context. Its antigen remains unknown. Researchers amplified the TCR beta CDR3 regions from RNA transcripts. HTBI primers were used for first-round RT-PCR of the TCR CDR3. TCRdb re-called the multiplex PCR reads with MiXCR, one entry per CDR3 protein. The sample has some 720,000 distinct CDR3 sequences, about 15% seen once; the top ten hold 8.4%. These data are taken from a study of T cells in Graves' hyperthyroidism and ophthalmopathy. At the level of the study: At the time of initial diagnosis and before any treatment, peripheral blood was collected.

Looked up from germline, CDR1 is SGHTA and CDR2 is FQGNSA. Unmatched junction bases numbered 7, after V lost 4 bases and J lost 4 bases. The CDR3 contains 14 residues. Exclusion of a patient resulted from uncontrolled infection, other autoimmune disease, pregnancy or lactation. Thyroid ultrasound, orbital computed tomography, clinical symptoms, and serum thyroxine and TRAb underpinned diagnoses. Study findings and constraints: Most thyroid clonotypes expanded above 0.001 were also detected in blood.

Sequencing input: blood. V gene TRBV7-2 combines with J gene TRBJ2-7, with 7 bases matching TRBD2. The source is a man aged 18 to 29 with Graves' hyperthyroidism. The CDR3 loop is CASSSSLAAYEQYF. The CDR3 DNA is TGTGCCAGCAGCTCATCCCTAGCGGCGTACGAGCAGTACTTC.